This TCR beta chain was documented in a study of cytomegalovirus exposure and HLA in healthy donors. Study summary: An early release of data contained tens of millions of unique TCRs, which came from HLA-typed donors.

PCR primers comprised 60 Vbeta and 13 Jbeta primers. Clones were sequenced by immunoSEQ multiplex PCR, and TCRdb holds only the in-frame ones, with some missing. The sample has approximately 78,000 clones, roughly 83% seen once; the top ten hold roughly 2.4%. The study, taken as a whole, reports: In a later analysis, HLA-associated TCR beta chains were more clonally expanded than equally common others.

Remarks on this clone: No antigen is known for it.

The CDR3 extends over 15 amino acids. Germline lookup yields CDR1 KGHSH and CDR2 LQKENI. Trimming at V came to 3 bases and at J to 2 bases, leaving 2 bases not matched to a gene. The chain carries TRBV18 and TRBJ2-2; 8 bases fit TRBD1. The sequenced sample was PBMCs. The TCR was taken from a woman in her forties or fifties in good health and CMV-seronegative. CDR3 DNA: TGTGCCAGCTCACCGGGACAGGCAAACACCGGGGAGCTGTTTTTT. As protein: CASSPGQANTGELFF.